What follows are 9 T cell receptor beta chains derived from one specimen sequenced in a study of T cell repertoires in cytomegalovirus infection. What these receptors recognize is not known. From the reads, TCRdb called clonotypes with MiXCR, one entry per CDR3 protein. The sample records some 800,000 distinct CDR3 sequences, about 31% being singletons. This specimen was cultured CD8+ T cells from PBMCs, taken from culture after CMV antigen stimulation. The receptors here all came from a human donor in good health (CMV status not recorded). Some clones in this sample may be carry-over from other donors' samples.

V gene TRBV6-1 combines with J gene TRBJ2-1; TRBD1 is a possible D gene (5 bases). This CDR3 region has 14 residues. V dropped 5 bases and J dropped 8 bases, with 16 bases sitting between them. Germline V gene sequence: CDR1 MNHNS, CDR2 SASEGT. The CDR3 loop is CASSYGPWGDEQFF. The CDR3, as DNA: TGTGCCAGCAGTTATGGCCCATGGGGCGATGAGCAGTTCTTC.

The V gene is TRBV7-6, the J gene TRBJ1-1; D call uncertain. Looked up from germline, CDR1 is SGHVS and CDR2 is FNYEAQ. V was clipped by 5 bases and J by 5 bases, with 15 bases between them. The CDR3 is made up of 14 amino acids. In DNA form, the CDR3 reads TGTGCCAGCAGCCCCCGACCCGGTGGGACTGAAGCTTTCTTT. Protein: CASSPRPGGTEAFF.

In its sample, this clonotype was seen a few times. The CDR3 region has the DNA TGTGCCAGCAGTTTAGAACAGGGGGTAGTCTACGAGCAGTACTTC. Its protein product is CASSLEQGVVYEQYF. The gene calls are TRBV27 and TRBJ2-7; 8 bases are a match to TRBD1. The CDR3 totals 15 residues. V trimming: 2 bases; J trimming: 3 bases; junction bases outside the gene matches: 6. Germline CDR1 reads MNHEY; CDR2 reads SMNVEV (reference sequence).

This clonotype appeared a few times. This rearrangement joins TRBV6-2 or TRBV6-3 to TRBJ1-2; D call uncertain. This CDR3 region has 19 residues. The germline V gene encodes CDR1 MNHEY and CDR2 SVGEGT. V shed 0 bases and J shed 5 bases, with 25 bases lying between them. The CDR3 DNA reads TGTGCCAGCAGTTACTCCCGAGGGAATAACCTCCTCCTCATATATGGCTACACCTTC. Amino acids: CASSYSRGNNLLLIYGYTF.

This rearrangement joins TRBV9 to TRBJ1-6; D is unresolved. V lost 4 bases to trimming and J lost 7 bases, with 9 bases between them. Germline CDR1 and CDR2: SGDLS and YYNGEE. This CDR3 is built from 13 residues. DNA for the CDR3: TGTGCCAGCAGCCCCCGGACCAATTCACCCCTCCACTTT. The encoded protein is CASSPRTNSPLHF.

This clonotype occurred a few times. As DNA, the CDR3 is TGTGCCAGCAGTTCCCATCTCACCGGGGAGCTGTTTTTT. Amino acid sequence: CASSSHLTGELFF. The chain combines TRBV6-2 or TRBV6-3 with TRBJ2-2; D gene uncertain. The CDR3 consists of 13 residues. CDR1 is MNHEY, CDR2 SVGEGT, per germline. Deletions cut 4 bases from V and 4 bases from J, with 7 bases between.

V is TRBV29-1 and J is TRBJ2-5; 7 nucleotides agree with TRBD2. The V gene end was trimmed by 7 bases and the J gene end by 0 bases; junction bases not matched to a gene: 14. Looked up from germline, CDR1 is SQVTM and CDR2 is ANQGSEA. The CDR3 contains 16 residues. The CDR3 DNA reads TGCAGCGCCGATACCCTTCTAAGCGGGGACCAAGAGACCCAGTACTTC. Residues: CSADTLLSGDQETQYF.

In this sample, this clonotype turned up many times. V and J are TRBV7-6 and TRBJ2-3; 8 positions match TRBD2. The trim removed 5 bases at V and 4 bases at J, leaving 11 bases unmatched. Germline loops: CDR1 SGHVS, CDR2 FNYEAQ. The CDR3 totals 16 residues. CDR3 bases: TGTGCCAGCAGCCCCGGGGGGGCCTGGAGCGCAGATACGCAGTATTTT. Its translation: CASSPGGAWSADTQYF.

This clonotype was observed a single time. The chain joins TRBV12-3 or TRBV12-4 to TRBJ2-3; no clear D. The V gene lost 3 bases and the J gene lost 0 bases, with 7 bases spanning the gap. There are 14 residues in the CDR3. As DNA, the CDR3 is TGTGCCAGCAGTTTCGCGGCAAGCACAGATACGCAGTATTTT. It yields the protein CASSFAASTDTQYF.